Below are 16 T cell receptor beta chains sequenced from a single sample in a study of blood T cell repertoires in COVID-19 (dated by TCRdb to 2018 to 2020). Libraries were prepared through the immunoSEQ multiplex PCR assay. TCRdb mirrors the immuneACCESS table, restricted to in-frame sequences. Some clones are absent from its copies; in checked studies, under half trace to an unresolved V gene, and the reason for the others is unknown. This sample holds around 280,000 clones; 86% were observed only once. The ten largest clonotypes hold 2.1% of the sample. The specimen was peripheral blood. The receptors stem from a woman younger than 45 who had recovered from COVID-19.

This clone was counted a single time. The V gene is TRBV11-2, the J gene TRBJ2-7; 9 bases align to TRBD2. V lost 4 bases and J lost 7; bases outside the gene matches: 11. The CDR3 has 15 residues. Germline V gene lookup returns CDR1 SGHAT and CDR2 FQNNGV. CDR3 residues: CASSYSSGDLAEQYF. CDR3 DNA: TGTGCCAGCAGCTACTCTAGCGGGGACCTGGCAGAGCAGTACTTC.

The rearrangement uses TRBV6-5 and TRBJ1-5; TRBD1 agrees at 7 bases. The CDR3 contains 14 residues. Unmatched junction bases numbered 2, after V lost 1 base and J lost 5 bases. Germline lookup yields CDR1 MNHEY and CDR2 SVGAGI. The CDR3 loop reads CASSYWQGDQPQHF. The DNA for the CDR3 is TGTGCCAGCAGTTACTGGCAGGGGGATCAGCCCCAGCATTTT.

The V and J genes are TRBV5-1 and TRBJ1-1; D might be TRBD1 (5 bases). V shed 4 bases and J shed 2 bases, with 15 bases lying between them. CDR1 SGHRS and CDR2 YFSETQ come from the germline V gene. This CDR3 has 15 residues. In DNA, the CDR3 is TGCGCCAGCAGCCCGGGGGGGAGAAGCAACACTGAAGCTTTCTTT. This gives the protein CASSPGGRSNTEAFF.

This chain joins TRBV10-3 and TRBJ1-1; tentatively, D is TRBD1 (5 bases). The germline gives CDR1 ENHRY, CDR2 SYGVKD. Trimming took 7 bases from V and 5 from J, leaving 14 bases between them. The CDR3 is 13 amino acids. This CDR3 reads CAITAAGLTEAFF. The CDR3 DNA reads TGTGCCATCACCGCGGCAGGGCTGACTGAAGCTTTCTTT.

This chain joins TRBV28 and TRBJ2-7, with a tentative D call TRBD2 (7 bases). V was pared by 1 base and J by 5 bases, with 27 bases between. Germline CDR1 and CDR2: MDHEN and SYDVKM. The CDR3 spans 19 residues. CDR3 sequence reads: CASSLFGGARFWTRHEQYF. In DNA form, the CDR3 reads TGTGCCAGCAGTTTATTTGGGGGGGCGAGGTTTTGGACCCGCCACGAGCAGTACTTC.

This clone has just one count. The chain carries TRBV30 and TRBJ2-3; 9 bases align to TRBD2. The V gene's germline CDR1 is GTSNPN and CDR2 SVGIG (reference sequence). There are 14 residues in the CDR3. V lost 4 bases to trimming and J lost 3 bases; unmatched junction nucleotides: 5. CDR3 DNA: TGTGCCTGGACTGGGCGGGGGGGTACAGATACGCAGTATTTT. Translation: CAWTGRGGTDTQYF. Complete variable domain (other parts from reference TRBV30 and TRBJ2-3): SQTIHQWPATLVQPVGSPLSLECTVEGTSNPNLYWYRQAAGRGLQLLFYSVGIGQISSEVPQNLSASRPQDRQFILSSKKLLLSDSGFYLCAWTGRGGTDTQYFGPGTRLTVL.

CDR3 residues: CASSPSPARRTVNSPLHF. As DNA, the CDR3 is TGTGCCAGCAGTCCCTCCCCGGCCAGGCGCACGGTTAATTCACCCCTCCACTTT. The chain has TRBV27 and TRBJ1-6; D uncertain. Per germline, CDR1 MNHEY and CDR2 SMNVEV (reference sequence). This CDR3 has 18 amino acids. Trimming stripped 5 bases from V and 6 bases from J, with 23 bases between.

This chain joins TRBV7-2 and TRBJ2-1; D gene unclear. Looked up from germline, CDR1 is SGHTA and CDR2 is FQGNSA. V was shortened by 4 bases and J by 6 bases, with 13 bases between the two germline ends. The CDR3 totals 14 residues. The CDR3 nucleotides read TGTGCCAGCAGCTCGAGGAGTTTGAGCAATGAGCAGTTCTTC. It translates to CASSSRSLSNEQFF.

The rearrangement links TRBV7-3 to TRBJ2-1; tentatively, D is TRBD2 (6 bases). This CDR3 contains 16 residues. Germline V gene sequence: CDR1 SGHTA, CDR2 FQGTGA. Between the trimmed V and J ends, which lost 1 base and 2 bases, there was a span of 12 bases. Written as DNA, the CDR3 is TGTGCCAGCAGCTTAAGTCTCGGCGGGGCCTACAATGAGCAGTTCTTC. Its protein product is CASSLSLGGAYNEQFF.

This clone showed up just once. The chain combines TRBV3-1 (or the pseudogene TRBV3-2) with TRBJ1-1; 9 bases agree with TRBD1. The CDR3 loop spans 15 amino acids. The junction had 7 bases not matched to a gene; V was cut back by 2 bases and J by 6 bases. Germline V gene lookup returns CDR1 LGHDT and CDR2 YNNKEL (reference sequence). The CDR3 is CASSQRTGDLAEAFF. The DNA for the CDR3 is TGTGCCAGCAGCCAACGGACAGGGGATCTTGCTGAAGCTTTCTTT.

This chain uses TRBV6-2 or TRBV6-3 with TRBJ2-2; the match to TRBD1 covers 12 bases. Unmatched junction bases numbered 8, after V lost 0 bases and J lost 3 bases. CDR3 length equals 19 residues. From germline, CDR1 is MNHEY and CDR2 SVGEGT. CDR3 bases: TGTGCCAGCAGTTACTCGGGGACAGGGGGCGCGAGGGACACCGGGGAGCTGTTTTTT. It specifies CASSYSGTGGARDTGELFF.

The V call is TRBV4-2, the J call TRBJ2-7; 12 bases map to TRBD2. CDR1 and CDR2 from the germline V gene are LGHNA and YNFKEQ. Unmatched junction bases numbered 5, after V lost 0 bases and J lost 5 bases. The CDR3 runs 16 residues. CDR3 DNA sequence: TGTGCCAGCAGCCAAGATTCGACTAGCGGGAGTCACGAGCAGTACTTC. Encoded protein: CASSQDSTSGSHEQYF.

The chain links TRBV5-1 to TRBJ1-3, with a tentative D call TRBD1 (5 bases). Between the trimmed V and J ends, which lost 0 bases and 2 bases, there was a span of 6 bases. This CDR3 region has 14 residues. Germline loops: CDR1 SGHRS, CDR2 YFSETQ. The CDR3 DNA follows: TGCGCCAGCAGCTTGGCGGGGGCTGGAAACACCATATATTTT. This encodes CASSLAGAGNTIYF. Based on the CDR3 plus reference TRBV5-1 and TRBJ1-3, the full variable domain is KAGVTQTPRYLIKTRGQQVTLSCSPISGHRSVSWYQQTPGQGLQFLFEYFSETQRNKGNFPGRFSGRQFSNSRSEMNVSTLELGDSALYLCASSLAGAGNTIYFGEGSWLTVV.

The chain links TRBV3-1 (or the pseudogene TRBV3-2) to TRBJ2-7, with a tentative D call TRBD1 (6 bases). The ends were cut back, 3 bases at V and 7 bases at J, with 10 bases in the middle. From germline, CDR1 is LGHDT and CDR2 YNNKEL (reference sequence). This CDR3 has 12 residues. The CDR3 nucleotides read TGTGCCAGCAGCCACATAAGGGGGGAGCAGTACTTC. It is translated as CASSHIRGEQYF.

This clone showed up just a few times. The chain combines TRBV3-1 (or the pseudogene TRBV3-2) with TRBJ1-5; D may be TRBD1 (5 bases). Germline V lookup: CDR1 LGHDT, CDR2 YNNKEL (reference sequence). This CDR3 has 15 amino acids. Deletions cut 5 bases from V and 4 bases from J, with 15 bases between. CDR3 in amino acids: CASSWGLMINQPQHF. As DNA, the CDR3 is TGTGCCAGCAGCTGGGGACTGATGATTAATCAGCCCCAGCATTTT.

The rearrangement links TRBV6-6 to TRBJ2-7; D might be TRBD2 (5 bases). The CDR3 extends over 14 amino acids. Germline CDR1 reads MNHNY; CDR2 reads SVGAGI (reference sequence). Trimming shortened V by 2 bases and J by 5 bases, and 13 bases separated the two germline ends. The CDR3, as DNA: TGTGCCAGCAGTTACGACCCGGTCGGGGACGAGCAGTACTTC. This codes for CASSYDPVGDEQYF.